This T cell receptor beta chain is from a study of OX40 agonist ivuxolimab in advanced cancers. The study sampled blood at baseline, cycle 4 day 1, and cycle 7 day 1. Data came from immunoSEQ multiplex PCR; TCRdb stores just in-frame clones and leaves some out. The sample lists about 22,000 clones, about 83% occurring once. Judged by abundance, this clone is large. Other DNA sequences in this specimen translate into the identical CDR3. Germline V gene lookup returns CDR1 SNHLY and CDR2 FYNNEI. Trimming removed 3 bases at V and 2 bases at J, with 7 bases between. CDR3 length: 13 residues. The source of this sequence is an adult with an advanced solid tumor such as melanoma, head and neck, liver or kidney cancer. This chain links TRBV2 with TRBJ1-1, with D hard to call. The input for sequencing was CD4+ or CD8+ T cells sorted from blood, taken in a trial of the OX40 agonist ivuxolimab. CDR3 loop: CASSESGNTEAFF. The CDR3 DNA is TGTGCCAGCAGTGAGTCTGGCAACACTGAAGCTTTCTTT. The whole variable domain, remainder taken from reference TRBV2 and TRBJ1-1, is EPEVTQTPSHQVTQMGQEVILRCVPISNHLYFYWYRQILGQKVEFLVSFYNNEISEKSEIFDDQFSVERPDGSNFTLKIRSTKLEDSAMYFCASSESGNTEAFFGQGTRLTVV.